Following are 22 T cell receptor beta chains from one sample sequenced in a study of cytomegalovirus exposure and HLA in healthy donors (dated by TCRdb to about 2017). To prepare the library, the immunoSEQ multiplex PCR assay was applied. A mixture of 60 forward primers for TCR Vbeta segments and 13 reverse primers for TCR Jbeta segments was used in the multiplex PCR. TCRdb limited this immuneACCESS table to in-frame rearrangements with V and J called. A share of clones is missing; checked studies link under half to unresolved V genes, and the rest is unexplained. Across this sample there are about 200,000 clones, with around 83% seen only once. The ten top clones hold around 1.6% of the sample. The sequenced sample was PBMCs. These receptors were obtained from a man aged 35-49 years in good health and CMV-seropositive.

A word on this clone: The same CDR3 is also encoded by other DNA sequences in this sample. The V and J genes are TRBV29-1 and TRBJ1-2, with 9 bases fitting TRBD1. The CDR3 has 13 amino acids. Germline loops: CDR1 SQVTM, CDR2 ANQGSEA. J gave up 4 bases and V 6 bases, and 6 bases lay outside the gene matches. CDR3 residues: CSVEKDRGYGYTF. CDR3 DNA: TGCAGCGTCGAGAAGGACAGGGGCTATGGCTACACCTTC.

The chain couples TRBV7-2 to TRBJ2-1; 8 bases are shared with TRBD2. The CDR3 extends over 16 amino acids. Looked up from germline, CDR1 is SGHTA and CDR2 is FQGNSA. With V trimmed by 5 bases and J by 2 bases, 8 bases remained unmatched. The DNA of the CDR3 is TGTGCCAGCAGCCGCACCGGGACTAGTGCCTACAATGAGCAGTTCTTC. This encodes CASSRTGTSAYNEQFF.

This chain joins TRBV6-1 and TRBJ2-7; D not certain. The CDR3 consists of 14 residues. Trimming pared 1 base from V and 1 base from J, leaving 8 bases between. The germline V gene encodes CDR1 MNHNS and CDR2 SASEGT. The CDR3 loop is CASSEVPGSYEQYF. CDR3 bases: TGTGCCAGCAGTGAAGTTCCAGGATCCTACGAGCAGTACTTC.

The J gene is TRBJ2-3, the V gene TRBV5-1; 7 bases fit TRBD1. The CDR3 loop spans 14 amino acids. Per germline, CDR1 SGHRS and CDR2 YFSETQ. J was trimmed by 4 bases and V by 6 bases; bases with no gene match: 8. CDR3 region: CASKGTALADTQYF. For the CDR3, the DNA is TGCGCCAGCAAGGGGACAGCCTTGGCAGATACGCAGTATTTT.

The chain recombines TRBV6-5 with TRBJ1-6; 7 bases line up with TRBD1. The germline V gene has CDR1 MNHEY and CDR2 SVGAGI. The CDR3 is made up of 14 amino acids. V shed 7 bases, J shed 7 bases, and the junction held 7 bases outside the gene matches. CDR3 residues: CASKRTGLNSPLHF. The CDR3 coding sequence is TGTGCCAGCAAAAGGACAGGTCTGAATTCACCCCTCCACTTT.

V gene TRBV11-2 combines with J gene TRBJ2-7, with D possibly TRBD1 on 5 matching bases. Looked up from germline, CDR1 is SGHAT and CDR2 is FQNNGV. Trimming shortened V by 1 base and J by 6 bases, and 10 bases separated the two germline ends. The CDR3 loop spans 13 amino acids. Here the CDR3 DNA reads TGTGCCAGCAGCTTAGTTGCTCAGGGCGAGCAGTACTTC. Amino acid sequence: CASSLVAQGEQYF.

The rearrangement links TRBV7-2 to TRBJ2-7; D is uncertain. The ends were cut back, 4 bases at V and 5 bases at J, with 12 bases in the middle. From germline, CDR1 is SGHTA and CDR2 FQGNSA. This CDR3 spans 13 amino acids. The CDR3 DNA is TGTGCCAGCAGCTCTCCTATCCGTAACGAGCAGTACTTC. Translated, it gives CASSSPIRNEQYF.

The chain employs TRBV1 and TRBJ2-5; the table assigns TRBD2, which was not confirmed against the DNA. TRBV1 is an annotated pseudogene. The CDR3 spans 16 residues. CDR3 sequence (DNA): TGCACCAGCAGCCAAGATCCTAGCGGATTTGTCGAGACCCAGTACTTC. This encodes CTSSQDPSGFVETQYF.

The chain is built from TRBV13 and TRBJ2-5, with 14 bases identical to TRBD2. Germline V CDR1 and CDR2: PRHDT, FYEKMQ (reference sequence). The ends lost 4 bases at V and 5 bases at J; junction bases unmatched: 6. This CDR3 is built from 16 residues. As DNA, the CDR3 is TGTGCCAGCAGCTCCAGACTAGCGGGAGGGTGGGAGACCCAGTACTTC. Translating it yields CASSSRLAGGWETQYF.

The chain employs TRBV27 and TRBJ1-2, with D perhaps matching TRBD1 (5 bases). CDR1 and CDR2 from the germline V gene are MNHEY and SMNVEV (reference sequence). CDR3 length: 13 amino acids. V was cut by 9 bases and J by 2 bases, with 13 bases left in between. The CDR3 coding sequence is TGTGCCAGGGGGGGAGTACCGAACTATGGCTACACCTTC. Its translation: CARGGVPNYGYTF.

The V and J genes are TRBV10-3 and TRBJ2-1; D perhaps matches TRBD2 (5 bases). V was trimmed by 0 bases and J by 8 bases, leaving 11 bases between them. This CDR3 comprises 14 residues. The germline V gene has CDR1 ENHRY and CDR2 SYGVKD. The CDR3 bases are TGTGCCATCAGTGAGTCGACCTCGGGATATGAGCAGTTCTTC. It specifies CAISESTSGYEQFF.

The V gene is TRBV29-1, the J gene TRBJ1-2; maybe TRBD1 (5 bases). This CDR3 is built from 13 residues. V gave up 2 bases and J gave up 4 bases, with 11 bases separating them. The V gene's germline CDR1 is SQVTM and CDR2 ANQGSEA. The CDR3 bases are TGCAGCGTTGAACAGGGTTCCCTCTATGGCTACACCTTC. This encodes CSVEQGSLYGYTF.

This sequence joins TRBV11-1 and TRBJ1-1; D gene uncertain. The CDR3 has 13 amino acids. With 6 bases removed from V and 1 base from J, the gap between germline ends came to 9 bases. The germline V gene has CDR1 SGHAT and CDR2 FQDESV (reference sequence). DNA for the CDR3: TGTGCCAGCAGACTAGAGGCGAACACTGAAGCTTTCTTT. It specifies CASRLEANTEAFF. Supplemented by reference TRBV11-1 and TRBJ1-1, the full variable domain reads EAEVAQSPRYKITEKSQAVAFWCDPISGHATLYWYRQILGQGPELLVQFQDESVVDDSQLPKDRFSAERLKGVDSTLKIQPAELGDSAMYLCASRLEANTEAFFGQGTRLTVV.

The chain is built from TRBV18 and TRBJ2-3; 10 bases agree with TRBD1. CDR3 length: 17 residues. Germline V gene data show CDR1 as KGHSH and CDR2 as LQKENI. V lost 3 bases, J lost 1 base, and 7 bases stayed unmatched. CDR3 sequence: CASSPKDRGRGTDTQYF. CDR3 DNA: TGTGCCAGCTCACCCAAAGACAGGGGGCGCGGCACAGATACGCAGTATTTT.

For this clone: Germline is not matched at one junction end, which may reflect a read error. This chain connects TRBV7-7 to TRBJ2-5; 9 positions match TRBD2. The CDR3 length is 15 residues. Germline CDR1 reads SSHAT; CDR2 reads FNYEAQ (reference sequence). The CDR3: CASSFVAGALETQYF. CDR3 nucleotide sequence: TGTGCTAGCAGCTTCGTAGCGGGAGCTCTAGAGACCCAGTACTTC.

V is TRBV7-8 and J is TRBJ1-1, with a weak D call TRBD1 (5 bases). Trimming took 7 bases from V and 4 from J, leaving 19 bases between them. The germline V gene has CDR1 SGHVS and CDR2 FQNEAQ. This CDR3 region has 15 residues. CDR3 nucleotide sequence: TGTGCCAGCAACCCCCGAGGGCGGGGGAGCACTGAAGCTTTCTTT. Translation: CASNPRGRGSTEAFF.

V is TRBV10-1 and J is TRBJ2-7; TRBD1 might be the D (6 bases). This CDR3 contains 14 residues. The V gene's germline CDR1 is WNHNN and CDR2 SYGVQD (reference sequence). The V end lost 2 bases, the J end lost 2 bases, and 10 bases lay between the germline ends. The chain's CDR3 is CASSEGGGPYEQYF. CDR3 bases: TGCGCCAGCAGTGAGGGGGGCGGCCCCTACGAGCAGTACTTC.

This clone has a single count. The genes are TRBV30 and TRBJ2-5, with D perhaps matching TRBD2 (5 bases). The J call may be incorrect, as the DNA end agrees better with TRBJ2-7. This CDR3 spans 13 amino acids. Germline loops: CDR1 GTSNPN, CDR2 SVGIG (reference sequence). CDR3 sequence: CAWRGGAMYEQYF. As DNA, the CDR3 is TGTGCCTGGAGAGGAGGAGCCATGTACGAGCAGTACTTC.

The genes are TRBV6-1 and TRBJ2-5, with TRBD2 as a possible D gene (7 bases). The V end was cut by 7 bases, the J end by 5 bases, with 14 bases between. The CDR3 is 13 residues long. Germline V gene sequence: CDR1 MNHNS, CDR2 SASEGT. CDR3 sequence: CASTLRGAETQYF. The CDR3 DNA is TGTGCCAGCACCCTTCGGGGGGCGGAGACCCAGTACTTC.

This chain connects TRBV2 to TRBJ2-1, with D tentatively TRBD1 (5 bases). Trimming stripped 2 bases from V and 8 bases from J, with 10 bases between. CDR3 size: 13 residues. CDR1 is SNHLY and CDR2 is FYNNEI in the germline V gene. CDR3 amino acids: CASSEIRRDEQFF. CDR3 bases: TGTGCCAGCAGTGAAATCCGCAGGGATGAGCAGTTCTTC.

The chain couples TRBV25-1 to TRBJ2-4, with 7 bases matching TRBD1. CDR3 length: 15 amino acids. Germline CDR1 MGHDK, CDR2 SYGVNS. V was pared by 4 bases and J by 0 bases, with 3 bases of the junction left unmatched. The CDR3 sequence: CASSGTGLAKNIQYF. The CDR3 bases are TGTGCCAGCAGTGGGACAGGCCTAGCCAAAAACATTCAGTACTTC.

The V call is TRBV7-6, the J call TRBJ2-7; 10 nucleotides match TRBD2. This CDR3 has 14 residues. The trim removed 4 bases at V and 6 bases at J, leaving 6 bases unmatched. CDR1 is SGHVS and CDR2 is FNYEAQ in the germline V gene. The CDR3 spells CASSYTSGMGEQYF. As DNA, the CDR3 is TGTGCCAGCAGCTATACTAGCGGGATGGGCGAGCAGTACTTC.